This passage covers 23 T cell receptor beta chains from one sample sequenced in a study of T cell responses to AZD1222 COVID-19 vaccine. TCRdb's copy holds only in-frame clones and misses some; the assay was immunoSEQ multiplex PCR. The data contain 190,000 or so clones, roughly 90% of them singletons. The sequenced sample was peripheral blood, obtained 28 days after the second AZD1222 dose. These receptors came from an adult who received the AZD1222 COVID-19 vaccine.

This chain joins TRBV30 and TRBJ2-3; D is ambiguous. Germline CDR1 and CDR2: GTSNPN and SVGIG (reference sequence). V was shortened by 3 bases and J by 0 bases, with 7 bases between the two germline ends. The CDR3 runs 13 residues. The CDR3 spells CAWRVASTDTQYF. The CDR3 DNA follows: TGTGCCTGGAGGGTGGCGAGCACAGATACGCAGTATTTT. Combining the CDR3 with reference TRBV30 and TRBJ2-3 gives the whole variable domain SQTIHQWPATLVQPVGSPLSLECTVEGTSNPNLYWYRQAAGRGLQLLFYSVGIGQISSEVPQNLSASRPQDRQFILSSKKLLLSDSGFYLCAWRVASTDTQYFGPGTRLTVL.

This clone was seen a single time. J is TRBJ2-3 and V is TRBV3-1 (or the pseudogene TRBV3-2), with D perhaps TRBD2 (6 bases). This CDR3 region has 19 residues. V lost 1 base to trimming and J lost 0 bases, with 20 bases between them. Germline CDR1 LGHDT, CDR2 YNNKEL (reference sequence). In nucleotides, the CDR3 is TGTGCCAGCAGCCAAGTTACGGGGGAGCGACCCGATAGCACAGATACGCAGTATTTT. Its protein product is CASSQVTGERPDSTDTQYF.

CDR3 DNA: TGTGCCAGCAGCAGGCGTTCCTACAATGAGCAGTTCTTC. Protein: CASSRRSYNEQFF. The rearrangement links TRBV7-9 to TRBJ2-1; D unresolved. The CDR3 extends over 13 amino acids. V lost 5 bases and J lost 1, with 6 bases in between. Germline CDR1 reads SEHNR; CDR2 reads FQNEAQ (reference sequence).

The DNA of the CDR3 is TGTGCCAGCAGCCTGGGCGGACTAGCGGGCAATGAGCAGTTCTTC. Its translation is CASSLGGLAGNEQFF. The chain joins TRBV13 to TRBJ2-1, with 11 bases lining up with TRBD2. V was clipped by 5 bases and J by 6 bases; unmatched bases: 6. The CDR3 extends over 15 amino acids. The germline V gene has CDR1 PRHDT and CDR2 FYEKMQ (reference sequence).

There are a few counts of this clone. The DNA for the CDR3 is TGTGCCAGCAGCCAAGGACAGGGCAATCAGCCCCAGCATTTT. Its protein is CASSQGQGNQPQHF. This sequence joins TRBV11-2 and TRBJ1-5; 7 bases map to TRBD1. Germline CDR1 is SGHAT and CDR2 is FQNNGV. The CDR3 has 14 amino acids. J was trimmed by 2 bases and V by 5 bases; bases with no gene match: 3.

There are many counts of this clone. This chain joins TRBV4-1 and TRBJ2-3; 7 bases are a match to TRBD2. Germline values: CDR1 MGHRA, CDR2 YSYEKL. The junction had 11 bases not matched to a gene; V was cut back by 8 bases and J by 3 bases. The CDR3 loop spans 15 amino acids. The CDR3 spells CASAVGPGGTDTQYF. The CDR3 DNA reads as TGCGCCAGCGCCGTGGGGCCGGGGGGAACAGATACGCAGTATTTT.

V gene TRBV6-2 or TRBV6-3 combines with J gene TRBJ2-2, with D possibly TRBD2 on 5 matching bases. This CDR3 contains 14 residues. Germline-derived CDR1 and CDR2 are MNHEY and SVGEGT. Trimming cost V 0 bases and J 5 bases, with 7 bases left between them. In DNA form, the CDR3 reads TGTGCCAGCAGTTACTCCCGGACTACCGGGGAGCTGTTTTTT. It translates to CASSYSRTTGELFF.

This chain uses TRBV11-2 with TRBJ2-3; D assignment may be TRBD1 or TRBD2 (5 bases each). This CDR3 spans 16 amino acids. Germline CDR1 and CDR2: SGHAT and FQNNGV. V was clipped by 3 bases and J by 0 bases, with 13 bases between them. CDR3 sequence: CASSFRTGLSTDTQYF. The DNA of the CDR3 is TGTGCCAGCAGCTTTCGGACGGGGCTTAGCACAGATACGCAGTATTTT.

The chain links TRBV5-4 to TRBJ1-1; 7 bases match TRBD1. Germline V CDR1 and CDR2: SGHNT, YYREEE (reference sequence). The CDR3 has 15 amino acids. V was clipped by 3 bases and J by 4 bases; unmatched bases: 9. CDR3 in amino acids: CASSSLQGLSTEAFF. The CDR3 DNA is TGTGCCAGCAGCTCATTACAGGGGTTGAGCACTGAAGCTTTCTTT.

This rearrangement joins TRBV30 to TRBJ2-6, with D perhaps being TRBD1 or TRBD2 (5 bases each). Germline V gene data show CDR1 as GTSNPN and CDR2 as SVGIG (reference sequence). Trimming removed 4 bases from V and 4 bases from J, with 11 bases in between. There are 14 residues in the CDR3. CDR3 amino acids: CAWTGQSGANVLTF. The CDR3 DNA reads TGTGCCTGGACGGGGCAATCGGGGGCCAACGTCCTGACTTTC.

CDR3 DNA sequence: TGCGCCACTCCACCGGGGAAGGGAAACAATCAGCCCCAGCATTTT. Its protein is CATPPGKGNNQPQHF. The chain is built from TRBV4-1 and TRBJ1-5, with no clear D. Germline-derived CDR1 and CDR2 are MGHRA and YSYEKL. Trimming removed 10 bases at V and 3 bases at J, with 19 bases between. The CDR3 extends over 15 amino acids.

The gene calls are TRBV3-1 (or the pseudogene TRBV3-2) and TRBJ2-1, with D possibly TRBD2 on 6 matching bases. Germline-derived CDR1 and CDR2 are LGHDT and YNNKEL (reference sequence). This CDR3 has 15 residues. The V end lost 1 base, the J end lost 5 bases, and 12 bases lay between the germline ends. CDR3 bases: TGTGCCAGCAGCCAAGGATGGGAGGCCCACAATGAGCAGTTCTTC. It codes for CASSQGWEAHNEQFF.

The chain has TRBV19 and TRBJ2-1; 13 nucleotides align to TRBD2. Germline V lookup: CDR1 LNHDA, CDR2 SQIVND (reference sequence). This CDR3 contains 15 residues. V shed 7 bases, J shed 10 bases, and the junction held 10 bases outside the gene matches. DNA for the CDR3: TGTGCCAGTAAGCCCTGGACTAGCGGGAGTGACGAGCAGTTCTTC. Its translation is CASKPWTSGSDEQFF.

The rearrangement uses TRBV12-3 or TRBV12-4 and TRBJ2-7, with a tentative D call TRBD2 (5 bases). This CDR3 contains 12 residues. V lost 6 bases and J lost 7, with 13 bases in between. The CDR3 loop is CASSRGLGEQYF. As DNA, the CDR3 is TGTGCCAGCAGCCGAGGACTCGGGGAGCAGTACTTC.

This clone has a single count. The V call is TRBV19, the J call TRBJ2-2; 7 bases match TRBD2. Looked up from germline, CDR1 is LNHDA and CDR2 is SQIVND (reference sequence). This CDR3 spans 14 amino acids. The junction had 6 bases not matched to a gene; V was cut back by 10 bases and J by 1 base. The CDR3 nucleotides read TGTGCCACATATAGCGGGCGGAACACCGGGGAGCTGTTTTTT. This sequence encodes CATYSGRNTGELFF.

The chain couples TRBV11-3 to TRBJ2-1, with 8 positions matching TRBD1. CDR1 and CDR2 (germline): SGHNT, YENEEA. This CDR3 region has 15 residues. The trim removed 3 bases at V and 6 bases at J, leaving 7 bases unmatched. The CDR3 coding sequence is TGTGCCAGCAGCTTGACAGGGGTGGGTTTCAATGAGCAGTTCTTC. It specifies CASSLTGVGFNEQFF.

V gene TRBV5-1 combines with J gene TRBJ1-3; D is perhaps TRBD1 (5 bases). The germline V gene has CDR1 SGHRS and CDR2 YFSETQ. This CDR3 is built from 14 residues. V lost 2 bases, J lost 4 bases, and 10 bases lay in between. The CDR3 DNA is TGCGCCAGCAGCTTTACAGGTTACGGAAACACCATATATTTT. Its translation is CASSFTGYGNTIYF.

V and J are TRBV5-1 and TRBJ2-1; TRBD2 agrees at 7 bases. This CDR3 region has 19 residues. Trimming removed 4 bases from V and 0 bases from J; junction bases left unmatched: 16. The germline CDR1 and CDR2 sequences are SGHRS and YFSETQ. The CDR3 region is CASSPRPPSGVSSYNEQFF. The CDR3 region has the DNA TGCGCCAGCAGCCCTCGGCCACCTAGCGGAGTGAGCTCCTACAATGAGCAGTTCTTC.

The chain joins TRBV19 to TRBJ2-7, with D unclear. In germline, CDR1 is LNHDA, CDR2 SQIVND (reference sequence). The CDR3 contains 13 residues. Trimming stripped 7 bases from V and 5 bases from J, with 15 bases between. CDR3 protein: CASIGRGFHEQYF. The DNA of the CDR3 is TGTGCCAGTATAGGACGCGGTTTCCACGAGCAGTACTTC.

The chain carries TRBV2 and TRBJ1-5, with a possible D match to TRBD1 (6 bases). The CDR3 consists of 14 residues. Trimming took 6 bases from V and 3 from J, leaving 12 bases between them. Germline V gives CDR1 SNHLY, CDR2 FYNNEI. CDR3 sequence reads: CASSVTGNNQPQHF. The CDR3 coding sequence is TGTGCCAGCAGCGTGACAGGTAACAATCAGCCCCAGCATTTT.

The V call is TRBV4-1, the J call TRBJ2-5; perhaps TRBD2 as D (6 bases). CDR3 length: 15 amino acids. CDR1 and CDR2 from the germline V gene are MGHRA and YSYEKL. Trimming removed 1 base from V and 4 bases from J, with 13 bases in between. CDR3 sequence: CASSQAPGRGETQYF. The DNA for the CDR3 is TGCGCCAGCAGCCAAGCCCCGGGGCGGGGAGAGACCCAGTACTTC.

The table lists this clone with a count of one. The chain is built from TRBV5-1 and TRBJ1-1, with TRBD1 identical over 8 bases. The V gene end was trimmed by 3 bases and the J gene end by 4 bases; junction bases not matched to a gene: 8. CDR3 size: 15 residues. Germline loops: CDR1 SGHRS, CDR2 YFSETQ. Here the CDR3 reads CASSSNRGSSTEAFF. CDR3 nucleotides: TGCGCCAGCAGCTCGAACAGGGGGAGTTCCACTGAAGCTTTCTTT.

The chain has TRBV27 and TRBJ1-1; tentatively, D is TRBD1 (6 bases). V was cut by 11 bases and J by 0 bases, with 16 bases left in between. CDR1 is MNHEY and CDR2 is SMNVEV in the germline V gene (reference sequence). The CDR3 is 14 amino acids. CDR3 sequence reads: CAARGGALNTEAFF. The CDR3 bases are TGTGCCGCCCGGGGGGGCGCTTTGAACACTGAAGCTTTCTTT.